This is a list of T cell receptor beta chains from one sample in a study of vaccination effects on CD4 cells after COVID-19. Their specific antigens are unknown. Sequencing was performed with immunoSEQ multiplex PCR; in TCRdb, only in-frame clones are kept and a portion is missing. This table holds tens of thousands of clones, around 79% found once. Sequencing was performed on CD4+ T cells from PBMCs cultured without peptide, taken after COVID-19 vaccination. These TCRs come from a human donor who had a prior SARS-CoV-2 infection. CDR3s include the opening cysteine and the closing phenylalanine or tryptophan. A D gene is named only where the DNA matches it firmly. Some rows mark clone size as missing; the rest say once, few, many or name a class of expanded clone.

CDR3,DNA,J,V,size,D
CASSPTFVATNEKLFF,TGTGCCAGTAGTCCGACCTTCGTTGCAACTAATGAAAAACTGTTTTTT,TRBJ1-4,TRBV19,few,NA
CASRRQGATYEQYF,TGTGCCAGCAGGAGACAGGGGGCAACTTACGAGCAGTACTTC,TRBJ2-7,TRBV6-5,NA,TRBD1
CASSHPVGTSGTETQYF,TGTGCCAGCAGCCACCCGGTCGGGACTAGCGGGACGGAGACCCAGTACTTC,TRBJ2-5,TRBV4-2,NA,TRBD2
CASSLRQGVGAFF,TGTGCCAGCAGCTTAAGACAGGGCGTAGGAGCTTTCTTT,TRBJ1-1,TRBV7-9,few,TRBD1
CASSSTRQGFSPLHF,TGTGCCAGCAGCTCCACCCGTCAGGGATTCTCACCCCTCCACTTT,TRBJ1-6,TRBV7-6,once,NA
CASSMLGQGQETQYF,TGTGCCAGCAGTATGCTAGGACAGGGACAAGAGACCCAGTACTTC,TRBJ2-5,TRBV2,NA,TRBD1
CASSRAIQGNEQFF,TGCGCCAGCAGCCGAGCAATACAGGGAAATGAGCAGTTCTTC,TRBJ2-1,TRBV5-1,NA,NA
CASSFRGRGANVLTF,TGTGCCAGCAGCTTTAGGGGGCGAGGGGCCAACGTCCTGACTTTC,TRBJ2-6,TRBV7-2,once,TRBD1
CASSRDRDHNEQFF,TGTGCCAGCAGCCGGGACAGGGACCACAATGAGCAGTTCTTC,TRBJ2-1,TRBV7-9,NA,TRBD1
CASSRRVSGLITDTQYF,TGTGCCAGCAGCCGACGTGTTAGCGGGCTTATCACAGATACGCAGTATTTT,TRBJ2-3,TRBV5-6,NA,TRBD2
CASSLRDLRRVNIQYF,TGTGCCAGCAGCTTGCGGGACTTACGACGGGTGAACATTCAGTACTTC,TRBJ2-4,TRBV5-5,NA,NA
CASSMTVQPSYEQYF,TGTGCCAGCAGCATGACGGTACAACCTTCCTACGAGCAGTACTTC,TRBJ2-7,TRBV5-4,few,NA
CASSPARVSPLHF,TGTGCCAGTTCCCCCGCGCGGGTCTCACCCCTCCACTTT,TRBJ1-6,TRBV12-3/TRBV12-4,NA,NA
CASSLAGTRTIYF,TGTGCCAGCAGCTTAGCAGGGACGCGCACCATATATTTT,TRBJ1-3,TRBV7-2,NA,NA
CSVVWEVSYNEQFF,TGCAGCGTTGTCTGGGAGGTCTCCTACAATGAGCAGTTCTTC,TRBJ2-1,TRBV29-1,NA,NA
CAISEVSGPIPDTQYF,TGTGCCATCAGTGAGGTTAGCGGGCCCATCCCGGATACGCAGTATTTT,TRBJ2-3,TRBV10-3,NA,TRBD2
CASSLEGVGTQYF,TGTGCCAGCAGCTTGGAGGGGGTCGGGACCCAGTACTTC,TRBJ2-5,TRBV5-5,NA,NA
CASSETRRERPSSYNSPLHF,TGTGCCAGCAGTGAAACCCGCAGGGAGCGCCCAAGCTCCTATAATTCACCCCTCCACTTT,TRBJ1-6,TRBV2,NA,NA
CASSFGFTDTQYF,TGTGCCAGCAGCTTTGGCTTCACAGATACGCAGTATTTT,TRBJ2-3,TRBV7-2,NA,NA
CASRQGLELYEQYF,TGTGCCAGCAGGCAGGGGCTTGAACTTTACGAGCAGTACTTC,TRBJ2-7,TRBV5-6,NA,NA
CASSPPGAGAGETQYF,TGTGCCAGCAGCCCGCCCGGGGCGGGAGCGGGTGAGACCCAGTACTTC,TRBJ2-5,TRBV5-4,NA,TRBD2
CASSLETGANTGELFF,TGTGCCAGCAGCTTAGAGACAGGGGCGAACACCGGGGAGCTGTTTTTT,TRBJ2-2,TRBV7-6,NA,TRBD1
CASTWTGNQPQHF,TGTGCCAGCACCTGGACAGGGAATCAGCCCCAGCATTTT,TRBJ1-5,TRBV2,NA,TRBD1
CASSPSSSNQPQHF,TGTGCCAGCTCACCGTCAAGTAGCAATCAGCCCCAGCATTTT,TRBJ1-5,TRBV18,NA,NA
CASRRTGGENNEQFF,TGTGCCAGCAGACGGACAGGGGGCGAAAACAATGAGCAGTTCTTC,TRBJ2-1,TRBV5-5,NA,TRBD1
CAISDFRGGYNEQFF,TGTGCCATCAGTGATTTTCGGGGGGGATACAATGAGCAGTTCTTC,TRBJ2-1,TRBV10-3,NA,TRBD2
CASSLASPYNEQFF,TGTGCCAGCAGCCTAGCTTCACCCTACAATGAGCAGTTCTTC,TRBJ2-1,TRBV25-1,NA,NA
CASSGRIAGGHNNEQFF,TGTGCCAGCAGCGGAAGAATAGCGGGAGGCCATAACAATGAGCAGTTCTTC,TRBJ2-1,TRBV5-4,NA,TRBD2
CASSADRNTEAFF,TGTGCCAGCAGCGCGGACCGGAACACTGAAGCTTTCTTT,TRBJ1-1,TRBV7-2,NA,NA
CASSLDLILGEGLNEQFF,TGTGCCAGCAGCTTAGATCTCATATTGGGGGAGGGCCTGAATGAGCAGTTCTTC,TRBJ2-1,TRBV11-3,NA,TRBD2
CASSRGLAGGEQFF,TGTGCCAGCAGCAGAGGACTAGCGGGGGGTGAGCAGTTCTTC,TRBJ2-1,TRBV7-2,once,TRBD2
CASSLFQGGGDTQYF,TGTGCCAGCAGCTTATTTCAGGGGGGGGGAGATACGCAGTATTTT,TRBJ2-3,TRBV7-2,NA,NA
CASSLSAGGEYEQYF,TGTGCCAGCAGCTTATCGGCGGGAGGGGAGTACGAGCAGTACTTC,TRBJ2-7,TRBV7-2,NA,TRBD2
CASSLQGEGTEAFF,TGTGCCAGCAGCTTACAGGGGGAGGGCACTGAAGCTTTCTTT,TRBJ1-1,TRBV7-2,NA,TRBD1
CASSFGLTQETQYF,TGTGCCAGCAGTTTTGGCCTGACCCAAGAGACCCAGTACTTC,TRBJ2-5,TRBV7-9,NA,NA
CATAIAESSYNEQFF,TGTGCCACCGCCATAGCGGAAAGCTCCTACAATGAGCAGTTCTTC,TRBJ2-1,TRBV24-1,NA,NA
CARSHSWNGPARNTIYF,TGTGCCAGAAGCCATAGTTGGAACGGACCGGCGAGAAACACCATATATTTT,TRBJ1-3,TRBV5-3,NA,NA
CASSRAATTEVEQYF,TGTGCCAGTAGTAGGGCAGCCACTACTGAGGTTGAGCAGTACTTC,TRBJ2-7,TRBV19,NA,NA
CASSLGVSSGNTIYF,TGTGCCAGCAGCTTAGGGGTTAGCTCTGGAAACACCATATATTTT,TRBJ1-3,TRBV7-2,NA,NA
CASSLRLAGVRELFF,TGTGCCAGCAGCTTACGACTAGCGGGGGTCCGGGAGCTGTTTTTT,TRBJ2-2,TRBV11-2,NA,TRBD2
CASSSGSGQPQHF,TGTGCCAGCAGCTCAGGTTCCGGGCAGCCCCAGCATTTT,TRBJ1-5,TRBV6-6,NA,NA
CASSQDVWLAGGDEQYF,TGCGCCAGCAGCCAAGATGTTTGGCTAGCGGGGGGGGACGAGCAGTACTTC,TRBJ2-7,TRBV4-3,NA,TRBD2
CASSYLAGASYNEQFF,TGTGCCAGCAGCTACCTAGCGGGGGCAAGCTACAATGAGCAGTTCTTC,TRBJ2-1,TRBV5-6,NA,TRBD2
CASGLEPGQPGNYGYTF,TGTGCTAGTGGTTTGGAGCCGGGACAGCCGGGTAACTATGGCTACACCTTC,TRBJ1-2,TRBV12-5,NA,TRBD1
CASSYSASGNTIYF,TGTGCCAGCAGTTACTCCGCGAGCGGAAACACCATATATTTT,TRBJ1-3,TRBV6-2/TRBV6-3,NA,NA
CASSGTSGRNEQFF,TGTGCCAGCAGTGGGACTAGCGGGCGGAATGAGCAGTTCTTC,TRBJ2-1,TRBV2,NA,TRBD2